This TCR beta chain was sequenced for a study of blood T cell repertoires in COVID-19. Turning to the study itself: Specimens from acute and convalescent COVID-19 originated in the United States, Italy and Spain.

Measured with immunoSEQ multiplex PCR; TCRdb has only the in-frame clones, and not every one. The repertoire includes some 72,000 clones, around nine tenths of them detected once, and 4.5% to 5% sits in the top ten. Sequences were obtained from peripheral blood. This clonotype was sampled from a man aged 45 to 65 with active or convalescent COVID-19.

DNA for the CDR3: TGTGCCATCAGTGAGGAGGGGAACACTGAAGCTTTCTTT. Translating it yields CAISEEGNTEAFF. The chain recombines TRBV10-3 with TRBJ1-1; D unresolved. The CDR3 has 13 residues. Trimming left V 2 bases short and J 1 base short, with 5 bases between. Germline CDR1 and CDR2: ENHRY and SYGVKD.